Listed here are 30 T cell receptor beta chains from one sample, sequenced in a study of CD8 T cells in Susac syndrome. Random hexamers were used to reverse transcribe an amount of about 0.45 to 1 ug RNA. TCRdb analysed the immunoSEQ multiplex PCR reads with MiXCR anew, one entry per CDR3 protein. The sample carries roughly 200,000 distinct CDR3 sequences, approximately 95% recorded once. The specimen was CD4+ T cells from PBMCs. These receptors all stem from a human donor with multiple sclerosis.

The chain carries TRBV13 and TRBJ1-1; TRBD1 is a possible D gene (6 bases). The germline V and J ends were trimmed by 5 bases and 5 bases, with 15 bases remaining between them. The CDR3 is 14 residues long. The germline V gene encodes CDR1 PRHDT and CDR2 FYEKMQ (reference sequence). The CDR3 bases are TGTGCCAGCAGCCCCCGCCCTACAGGGACTGAAGCTTTCTTT. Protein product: CASSPRPTGTEAFF.

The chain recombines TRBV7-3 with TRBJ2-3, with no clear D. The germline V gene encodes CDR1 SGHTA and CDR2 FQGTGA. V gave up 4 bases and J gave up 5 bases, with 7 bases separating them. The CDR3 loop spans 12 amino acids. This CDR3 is CASSSDQDTQYF. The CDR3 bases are TGTGCCAGCAGCTCAGATCAAGATACGCAGTATTTT.

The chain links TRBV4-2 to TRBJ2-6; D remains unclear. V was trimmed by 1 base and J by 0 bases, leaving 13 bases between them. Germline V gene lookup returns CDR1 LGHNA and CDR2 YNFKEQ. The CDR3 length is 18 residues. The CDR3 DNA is TGTGCCAGCAGCCAAGGCCACAATTTCCCCTCTGGGGCCAACGTCCTGACTTTC. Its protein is CASSQGHNFPSGANVLTF.

In DNA, the CDR3 is TGTGCCATATCCCGGAACAATGAGCAGTTCTTC. The encoded protein is CAISRNNEQFF. This chain links TRBV10-3 with TRBJ2-1; no reliable D call. Germline values: CDR1 ENHRY, CDR2 SYGVKD. The CDR3 loop spans 11 amino acids. The V gene lost 9 bases and the J gene lost 5 bases, with 8 bases spanning the gap.

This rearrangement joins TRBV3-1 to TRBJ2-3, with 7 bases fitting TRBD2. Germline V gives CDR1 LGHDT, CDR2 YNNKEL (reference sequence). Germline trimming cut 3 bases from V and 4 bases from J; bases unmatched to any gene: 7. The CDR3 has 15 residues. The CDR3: CASSHGGGGSDTQYF. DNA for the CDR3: TGTGCCAGCAGCCATGGTGGGGGAGGGTCAGATACGCAGTATTTT.

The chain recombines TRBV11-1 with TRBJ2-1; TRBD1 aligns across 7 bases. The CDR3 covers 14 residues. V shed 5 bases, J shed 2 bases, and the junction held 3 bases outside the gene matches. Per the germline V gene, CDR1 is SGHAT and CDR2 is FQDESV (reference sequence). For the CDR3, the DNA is TGTGCCAGCAGCCGACAGGGAACCTACAATGAGCAGTTCTTC. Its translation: CASSRQGTYNEQFF.

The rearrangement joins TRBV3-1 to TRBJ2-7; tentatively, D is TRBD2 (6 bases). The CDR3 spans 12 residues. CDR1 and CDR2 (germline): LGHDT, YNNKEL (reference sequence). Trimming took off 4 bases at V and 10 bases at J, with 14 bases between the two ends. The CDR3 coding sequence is TGTGCCAGCAGCCCAGGAGGGACCGACCAGTACTTC. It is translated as CASSPGGTDQYF.

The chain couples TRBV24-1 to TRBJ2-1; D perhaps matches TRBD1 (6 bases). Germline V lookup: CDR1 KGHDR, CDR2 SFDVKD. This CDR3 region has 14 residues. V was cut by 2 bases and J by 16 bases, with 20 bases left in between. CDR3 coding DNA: TGTGCCACCAGTGATTGGGACATCGAGTCGGGTTTTTTCTTC. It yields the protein CATSDWDIESGFFF.

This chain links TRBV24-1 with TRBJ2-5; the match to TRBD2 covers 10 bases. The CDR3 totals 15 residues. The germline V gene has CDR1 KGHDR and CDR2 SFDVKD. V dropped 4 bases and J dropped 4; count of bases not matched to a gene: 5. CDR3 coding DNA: TGTGCCACCAGTGACACCGCTAGCGGGGGAGAGACCCAGTACTTC. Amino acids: CATSDTASGGETQYF.

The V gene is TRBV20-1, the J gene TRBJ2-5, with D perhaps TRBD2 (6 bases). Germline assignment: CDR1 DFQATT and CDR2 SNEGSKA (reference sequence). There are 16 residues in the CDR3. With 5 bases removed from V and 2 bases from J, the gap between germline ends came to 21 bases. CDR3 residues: CSAHLLAFVRQETQYF. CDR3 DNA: TGCAGTGCTCACCTCCTAGCGTTCGTTCGACAAGAGACCCAGTACTTC.

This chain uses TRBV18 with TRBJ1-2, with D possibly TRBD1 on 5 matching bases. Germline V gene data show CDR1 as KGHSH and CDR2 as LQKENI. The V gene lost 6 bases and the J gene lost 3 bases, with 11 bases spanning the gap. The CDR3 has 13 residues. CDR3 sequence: CASSSRDYYGYTF. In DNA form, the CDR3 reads TGTGCCAGCTCGTCCAGGGATTACTATGGCTACACCTTC.

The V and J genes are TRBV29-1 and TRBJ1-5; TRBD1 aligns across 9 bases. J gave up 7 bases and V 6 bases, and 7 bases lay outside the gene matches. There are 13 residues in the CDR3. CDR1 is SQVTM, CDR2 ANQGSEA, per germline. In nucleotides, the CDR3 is TGCAGCGTGGGACAGGACAGGGGACAGCCCCAGCATTTT. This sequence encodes CSVGQDRGQPQHF.

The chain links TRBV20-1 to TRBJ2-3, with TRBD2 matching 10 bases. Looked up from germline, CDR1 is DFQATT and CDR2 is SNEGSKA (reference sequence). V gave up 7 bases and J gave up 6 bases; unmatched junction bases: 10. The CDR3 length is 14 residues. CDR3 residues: CSVESGGALDTQYF. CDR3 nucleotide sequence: TGCAGTGTTGAAAGCGGGGGGGCCTTGGATACGCAGTATTTT.

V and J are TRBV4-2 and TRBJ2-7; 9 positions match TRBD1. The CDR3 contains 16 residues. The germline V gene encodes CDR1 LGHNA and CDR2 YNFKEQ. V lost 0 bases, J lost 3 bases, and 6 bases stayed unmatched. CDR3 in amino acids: CASSQEGTGYGYEQYF. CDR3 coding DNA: TGTGCCAGCAGCCAAGAGGGGACAGGGTATGGCTACGAGCAGTACTTC.

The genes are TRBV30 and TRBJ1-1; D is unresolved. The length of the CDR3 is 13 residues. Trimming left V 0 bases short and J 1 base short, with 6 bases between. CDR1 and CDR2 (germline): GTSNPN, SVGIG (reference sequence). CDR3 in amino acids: CAWSVGPNTEAFF. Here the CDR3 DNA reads TGTGCCTGGAGTGTAGGGCCGAACACTGAAGCTTTCTTT.

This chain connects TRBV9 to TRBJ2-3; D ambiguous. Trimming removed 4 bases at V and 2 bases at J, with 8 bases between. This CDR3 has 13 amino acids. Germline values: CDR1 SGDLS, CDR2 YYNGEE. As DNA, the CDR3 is TGTGCCAGCAGCCCATCTAACACAGATACGCAGTATTTT. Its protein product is CASSPSNTDTQYF.

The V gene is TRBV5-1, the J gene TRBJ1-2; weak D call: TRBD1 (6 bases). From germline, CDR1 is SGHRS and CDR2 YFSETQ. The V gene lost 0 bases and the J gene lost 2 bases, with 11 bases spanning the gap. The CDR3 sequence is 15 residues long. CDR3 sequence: CASSLAGTSNYGYTF. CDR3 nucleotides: TGCGCCAGCAGCTTGGCCGGGACATCCAACTATGGCTACACCTTC. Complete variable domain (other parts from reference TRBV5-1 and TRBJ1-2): KAGVTQTPRYLIKTRGQQVTLSCSPISGHRSVSWYQQTPGQGLQFLFEYFSETQRNKGNFPGRFSGRQFSNSRSEMNVSTLELGDSALYLCASSLAGTSNYGYTFGSGTRLTVV.

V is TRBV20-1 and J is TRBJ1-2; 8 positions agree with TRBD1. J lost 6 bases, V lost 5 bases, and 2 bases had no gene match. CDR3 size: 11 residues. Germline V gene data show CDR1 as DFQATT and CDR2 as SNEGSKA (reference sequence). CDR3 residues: CSAVQGDGYTF. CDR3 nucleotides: TGCAGTGCTGTACAGGGGGATGGCTACACCTTC.

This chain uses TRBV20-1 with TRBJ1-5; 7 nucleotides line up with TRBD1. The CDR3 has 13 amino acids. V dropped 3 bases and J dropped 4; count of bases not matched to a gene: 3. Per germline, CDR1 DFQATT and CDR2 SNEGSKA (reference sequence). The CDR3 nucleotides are TGCAGTGCTAGTCAGGGGGTGAATCAGCCCCAGCATTTT. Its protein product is CSASQGVNQPQHF.

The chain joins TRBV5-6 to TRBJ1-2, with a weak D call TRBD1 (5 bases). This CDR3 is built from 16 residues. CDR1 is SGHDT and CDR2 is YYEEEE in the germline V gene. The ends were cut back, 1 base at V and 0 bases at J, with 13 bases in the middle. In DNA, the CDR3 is TGTGCCAGCAGCTTGATAGGGGTGGGATCTAACTATGGCTACACCTTC. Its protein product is CASSLIGVGSNYGYTF.

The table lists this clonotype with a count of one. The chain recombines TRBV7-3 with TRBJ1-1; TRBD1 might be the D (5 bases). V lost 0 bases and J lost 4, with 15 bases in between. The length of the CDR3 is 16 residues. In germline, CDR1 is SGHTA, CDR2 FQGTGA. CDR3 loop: CASSLTMTKGATEAFF. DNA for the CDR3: TGTGCCAGCAGCTTAACCATGACGAAAGGGGCCACTGAAGCTTTCTTT.

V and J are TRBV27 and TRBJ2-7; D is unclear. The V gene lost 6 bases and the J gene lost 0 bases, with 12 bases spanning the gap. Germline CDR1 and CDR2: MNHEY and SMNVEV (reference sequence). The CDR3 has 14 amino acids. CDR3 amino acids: CASRPLDGSYEQYF. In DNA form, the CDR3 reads TGTGCCAGCAGACCCCTGGACGGCTCCTACGAGCAGTACTTC.

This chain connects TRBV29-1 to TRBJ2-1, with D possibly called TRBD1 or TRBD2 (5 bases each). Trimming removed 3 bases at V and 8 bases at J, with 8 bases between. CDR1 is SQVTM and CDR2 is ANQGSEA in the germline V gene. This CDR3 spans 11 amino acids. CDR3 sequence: CSVERGYEQFF. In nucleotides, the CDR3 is TGCAGCGTTGAGAGGGGCTATGAGCAGTTCTTC.

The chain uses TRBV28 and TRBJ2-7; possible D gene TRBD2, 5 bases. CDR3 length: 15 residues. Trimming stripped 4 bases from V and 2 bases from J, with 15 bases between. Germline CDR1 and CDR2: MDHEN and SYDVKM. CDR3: CASSSFGAGAYEQYF. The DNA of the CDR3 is TGTGCCAGCAGTTCCTTCGGAGCCGGGGCCTACGAGCAGTACTTC.

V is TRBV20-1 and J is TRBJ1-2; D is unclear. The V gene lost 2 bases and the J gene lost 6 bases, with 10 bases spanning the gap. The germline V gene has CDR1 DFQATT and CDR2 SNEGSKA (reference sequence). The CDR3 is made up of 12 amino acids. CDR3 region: CSARISGNGYTF. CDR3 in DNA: TGCAGTGCTAGAATCAGTGGAAATGGCTACACCTTC.

In DNA, the CDR3 is TGTGCCAGCAGTCCGACTGCGGGTGAGCAGTTCTTC. This codes for CASSPTAGEQFF. V gene TRBV12-3 or TRBV12-4 combines with J gene TRBJ2-1; D is possibly TRBD2 (5 bases). The CDR3 length is 12 residues. The ends were cut back, 5 bases at V and 9 bases at J, with 11 bases in the middle.

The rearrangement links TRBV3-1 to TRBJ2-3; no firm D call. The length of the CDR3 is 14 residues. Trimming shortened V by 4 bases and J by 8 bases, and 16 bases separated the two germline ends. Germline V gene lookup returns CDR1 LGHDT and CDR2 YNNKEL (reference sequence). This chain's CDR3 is CASSLATEVATQYF. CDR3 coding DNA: TGTGCCAGCAGCCTCGCCACCGAAGTAGCTACGCAGTATTTT.

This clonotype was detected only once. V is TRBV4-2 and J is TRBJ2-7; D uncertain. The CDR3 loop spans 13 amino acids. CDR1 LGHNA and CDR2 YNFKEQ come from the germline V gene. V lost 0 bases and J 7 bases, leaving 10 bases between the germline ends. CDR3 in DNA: TGTGCCAGCAGCCAAGAGCCGAGACGGGAGCAGTACTTC. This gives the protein CASSQEPRREQYF.

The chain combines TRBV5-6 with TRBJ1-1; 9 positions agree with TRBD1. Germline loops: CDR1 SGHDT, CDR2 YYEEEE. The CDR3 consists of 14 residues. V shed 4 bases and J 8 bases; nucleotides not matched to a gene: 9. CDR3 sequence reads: CASSTTGGSREAFF. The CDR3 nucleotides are TGTGCCAGCAGCACCACAGGGGGCTCCCGAGAAGCTTTCTTT.

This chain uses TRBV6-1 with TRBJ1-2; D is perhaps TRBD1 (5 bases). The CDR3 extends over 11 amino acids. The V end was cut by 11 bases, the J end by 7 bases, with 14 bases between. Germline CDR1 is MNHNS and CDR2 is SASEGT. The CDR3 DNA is TGTGCCGTTAGAGGGGTCTCTGGCTACACCTTC. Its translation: CAVRGVSGYTF.